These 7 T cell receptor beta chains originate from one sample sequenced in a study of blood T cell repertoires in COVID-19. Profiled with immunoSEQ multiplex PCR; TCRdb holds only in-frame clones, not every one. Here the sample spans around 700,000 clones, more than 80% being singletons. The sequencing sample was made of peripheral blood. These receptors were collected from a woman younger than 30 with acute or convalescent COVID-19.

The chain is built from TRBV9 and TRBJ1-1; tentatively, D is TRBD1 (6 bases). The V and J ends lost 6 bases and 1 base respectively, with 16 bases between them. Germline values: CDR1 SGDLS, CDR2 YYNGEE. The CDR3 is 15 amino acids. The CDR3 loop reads CASTRTGGANTEAFF. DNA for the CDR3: TGTGCCAGCACCCGGACCGGGGGGGCGAACACTGAAGCTTTCTTT.

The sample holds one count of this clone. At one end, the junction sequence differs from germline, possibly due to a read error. The chain's CDR3 is CAWSLSNAGMF. The CDR3 DNA sequence: TGTGCCTGGAGTCTTAGTAACGCCGGGATGTTT. This rearrangement joins TRBV30 to TRBJ1-1; D call uncertain. Germline V CDR1 and CDR2: GTSNPN, SVGIG (reference sequence). The CDR3 runs 11 residues.

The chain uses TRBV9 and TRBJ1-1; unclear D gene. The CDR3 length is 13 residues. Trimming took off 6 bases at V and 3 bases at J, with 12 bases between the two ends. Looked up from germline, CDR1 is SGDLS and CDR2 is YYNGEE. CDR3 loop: CASTLALDTEAFF. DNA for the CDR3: TGTGCCAGCACCCTAGCCCTAGACACTGAAGCTTTCTTT.

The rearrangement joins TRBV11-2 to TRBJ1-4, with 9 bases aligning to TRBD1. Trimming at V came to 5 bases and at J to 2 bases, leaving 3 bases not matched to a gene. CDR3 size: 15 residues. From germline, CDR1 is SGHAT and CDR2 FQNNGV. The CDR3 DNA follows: TGTGCCAGCAGCACAGGGGGCGTTACTAATGAAAAACTGTTTTTT. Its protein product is CASSTGGVTNEKLFF.

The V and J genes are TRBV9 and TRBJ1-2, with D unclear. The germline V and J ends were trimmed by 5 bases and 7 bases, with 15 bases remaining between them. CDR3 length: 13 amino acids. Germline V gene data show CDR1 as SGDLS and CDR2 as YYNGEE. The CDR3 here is CASRDPVAGGYTF. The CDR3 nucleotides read TGTGCCAGCAGGGACCCGGTCGCGGGTGGCTACACCTTC.

The CDR3: CAITETNYGYTF. In DNA, the CDR3 is TGTGCCATCACCGAGACAAACTATGGCTACACCTTC. The V gene is TRBV10-3, the J gene TRBJ1-2; unclear D gene. Germline V lookup: CDR1 ENHRY, CDR2 SYGVKD. The CDR3 has 12 residues. V lost 7 bases and J lost 2, with 8 bases in between.

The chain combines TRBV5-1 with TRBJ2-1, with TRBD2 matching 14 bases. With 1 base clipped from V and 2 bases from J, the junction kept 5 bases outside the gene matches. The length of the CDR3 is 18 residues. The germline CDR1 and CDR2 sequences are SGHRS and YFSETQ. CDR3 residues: CASSLWTSGGSTYNEQFF. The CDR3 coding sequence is TGCGCCAGCAGCTTGTGGACTAGCGGGGGGTCCACCTACAATGAGCAGTTCTTC.